This T cell receptor beta chain was identified in a study of blood T cells in healthy people across ages. The study drew donors from healthy Caucasian individuals in Russia aged roughly 6 to 100. This CDR3 has 17 residues. The use of a sample-barcoded 5' primer and a J-beta primer mix characterized a second PCR of about 7 to 12 cycles. Carrying 12 random nucleotides, a template-switch adaptor labeled each individual cDNA molecule. TCRdb itself ran the 5' RACE reads through MiXCR, one entry per CDR3 protein. This table holds just under 900,000 distinct CDR3 sequences, under 30% found once. Notes on the study in general: Unsorted PBMC input precluded a conclusive naive versus antigen-experienced comparison. Naive CD4+ cell counts and diversity both ran higher in long-lived than in aged donors.

This clonotype was counted at least ten times. The antigen is undetermined. The chain joins TRBV21-1 to TRBJ2-7; the D call of TRBD1 is as the table states it, not checked on the DNA. TRBV21-1 is a listed pseudogene. The receptor was isolated from a woman aged 80 or older in good health. The sequenced sample consisted of blood. CDR3 in DNA: TGTGCCAGCAGCCAAAAGAGGAACGGGGGGCGGTCCTACGAGCAGTACTTC. This encodes CASSQKRNGGRSYEQYF.